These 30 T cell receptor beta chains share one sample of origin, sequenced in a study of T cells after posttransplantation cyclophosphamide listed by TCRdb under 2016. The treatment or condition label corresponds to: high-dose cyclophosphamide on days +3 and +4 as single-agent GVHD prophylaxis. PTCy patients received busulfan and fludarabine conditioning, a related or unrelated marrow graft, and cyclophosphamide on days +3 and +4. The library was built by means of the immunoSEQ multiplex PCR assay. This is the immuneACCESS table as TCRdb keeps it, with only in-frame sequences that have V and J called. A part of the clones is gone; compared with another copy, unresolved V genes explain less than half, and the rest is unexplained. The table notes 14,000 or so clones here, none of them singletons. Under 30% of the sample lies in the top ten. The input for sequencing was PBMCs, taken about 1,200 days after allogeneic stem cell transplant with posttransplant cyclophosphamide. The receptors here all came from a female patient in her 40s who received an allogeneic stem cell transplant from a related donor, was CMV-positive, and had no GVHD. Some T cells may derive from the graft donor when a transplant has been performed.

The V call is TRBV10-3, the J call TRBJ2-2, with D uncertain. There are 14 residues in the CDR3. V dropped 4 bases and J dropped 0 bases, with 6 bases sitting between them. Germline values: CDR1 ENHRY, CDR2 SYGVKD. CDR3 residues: CAISGQSNTGELFF. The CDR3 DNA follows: TGTGCCATCAGTGGTCAATCGAACACCGGGGAGCTGTTTTTT.

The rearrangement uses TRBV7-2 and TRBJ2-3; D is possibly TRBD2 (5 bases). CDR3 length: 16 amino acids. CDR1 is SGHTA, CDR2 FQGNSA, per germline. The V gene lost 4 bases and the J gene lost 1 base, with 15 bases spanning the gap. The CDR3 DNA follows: TGTGCCAGCAGCTCTTGGACTCGCTGGGGCACAGATACGCAGTATTTT. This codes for CASSSWTRWGTDTQYF.

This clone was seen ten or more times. CDR3 bases: TGTGCCAGCAGCTCGCTCGGGGGGCGTGTCACTGAAGCTTTCTTT. Encoded protein: CASSSLGGRVTEAFF. The J gene is TRBJ1-1, the V gene TRBV5-4, with a possible D match to TRBD1 (6 bases). CDR1 and CDR2 from the germline V gene are SGHNT and YYREEE (reference sequence). The length of the CDR3 is 15 residues. Trimming shortened V by 3 bases and J by 4 bases, and 16 bases separated the two germline ends.

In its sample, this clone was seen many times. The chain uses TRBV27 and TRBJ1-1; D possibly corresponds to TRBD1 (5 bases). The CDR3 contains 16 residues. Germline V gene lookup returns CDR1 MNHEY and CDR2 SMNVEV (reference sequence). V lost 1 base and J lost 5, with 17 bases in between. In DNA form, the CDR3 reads TGTGCCAGCAGTTTATTTCCGACAGCCCAGGGAACTGAAGCTTTCTTT. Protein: CASSLFPTAQGTEAFF.

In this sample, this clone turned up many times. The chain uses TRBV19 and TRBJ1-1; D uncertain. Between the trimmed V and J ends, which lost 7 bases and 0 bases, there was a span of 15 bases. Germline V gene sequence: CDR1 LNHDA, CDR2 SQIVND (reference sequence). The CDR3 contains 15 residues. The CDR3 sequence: CASKGGRLLNTEAFF. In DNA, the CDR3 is TGTGCCAGTAAGGGAGGGAGGCTTCTGAACACTGAAGCTTTCTTT.

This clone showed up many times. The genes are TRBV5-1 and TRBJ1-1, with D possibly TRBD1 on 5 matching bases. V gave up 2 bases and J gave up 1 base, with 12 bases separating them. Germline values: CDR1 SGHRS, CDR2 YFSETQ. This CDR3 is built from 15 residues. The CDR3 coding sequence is TGCGCCAGCAGCTTCTTAGGGGAAGCGAACACTGAAGCTTTCTTT. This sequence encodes CASSFLGEANTEAFF.

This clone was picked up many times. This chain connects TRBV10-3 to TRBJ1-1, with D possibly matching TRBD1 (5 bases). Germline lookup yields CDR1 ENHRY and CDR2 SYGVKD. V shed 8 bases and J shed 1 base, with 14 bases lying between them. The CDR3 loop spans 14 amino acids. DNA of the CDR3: TGTGCCATCCGGGACGGGAGGCAGAACACTGAAGCTTTCTTT. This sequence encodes CAIRDGRQNTEAFF.

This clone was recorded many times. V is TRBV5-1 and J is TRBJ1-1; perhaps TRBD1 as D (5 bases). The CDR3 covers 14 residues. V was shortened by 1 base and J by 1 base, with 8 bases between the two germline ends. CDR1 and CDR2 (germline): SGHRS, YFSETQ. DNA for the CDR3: TGCGCCAGCAGCTTGTCTCAGGGGAACACTGAAGCTTTCTTT. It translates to CASSLSQGNTEAFF.

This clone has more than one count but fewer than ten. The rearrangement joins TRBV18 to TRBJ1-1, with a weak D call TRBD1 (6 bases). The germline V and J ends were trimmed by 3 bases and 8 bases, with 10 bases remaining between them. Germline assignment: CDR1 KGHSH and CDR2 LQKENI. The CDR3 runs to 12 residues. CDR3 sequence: CASSPLTGEAFF. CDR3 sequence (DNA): TGTGCCAGCTCACCGCTTACAGGGGAAGCTTTCTTT.

CDR3 region: CASRTASAAYEQYF. In DNA form, the CDR3 reads TGTGCCAGCAGGACAGCGTCTGCCGCCTACGAGCAGTACTTC. V and J are TRBV6-5 and TRBJ2-7; tentatively, D is TRBD1 (5 bases). V gave up 6 bases and J gave up 2 bases, with 14 bases separating them. Germline-derived CDR1 and CDR2 are MNHEY and SVGAGI. This CDR3 comprises 14 residues.

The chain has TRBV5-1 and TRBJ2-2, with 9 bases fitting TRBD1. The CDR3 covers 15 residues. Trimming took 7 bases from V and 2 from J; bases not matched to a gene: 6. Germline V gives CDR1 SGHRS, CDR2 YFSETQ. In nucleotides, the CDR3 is TGCGCCAGCGGCCTGGGACAGGGAAACACCGGGGAGCTGTTTTTT. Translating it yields CASGLGQGNTGELFF.

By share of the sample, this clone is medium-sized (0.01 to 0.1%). The CDR3 reads CSVSSTSNTEAFF. The CDR3 DNA follows: TGCAGCGTTTCCTCCACTTCGAACACTGAAGCTTTCTTT. The chain is built from TRBV29-1 and TRBJ1-1, with D unclear. The V and J ends lost 5 bases and 1 base respectively, with 11 bases between them. The CDR3 spans 13 residues. CDR1 and CDR2 from the germline V gene are SQVTM and ANQGSEA.

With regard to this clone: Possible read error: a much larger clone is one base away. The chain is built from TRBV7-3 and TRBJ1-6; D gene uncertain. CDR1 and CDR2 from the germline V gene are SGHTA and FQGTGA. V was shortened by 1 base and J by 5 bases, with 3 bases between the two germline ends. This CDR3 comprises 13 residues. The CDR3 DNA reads TGTGCCAGCAGCTTAAGCGATAATTCACCCCTCCACTTT. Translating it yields CASSLSDNSPLHF.

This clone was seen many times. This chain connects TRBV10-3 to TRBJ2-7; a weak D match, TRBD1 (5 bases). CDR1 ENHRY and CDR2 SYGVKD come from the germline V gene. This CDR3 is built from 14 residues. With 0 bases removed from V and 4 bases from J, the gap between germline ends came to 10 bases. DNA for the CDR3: TGTGCCATCAGTGAGTCGATCAGGGTTTACGAGCAGTACTTC. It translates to CAISESIRVYEQYF.

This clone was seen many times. The CDR3 reads CASSPRLERAGQPQHF. CDR3 coding DNA: TGTGCCAGTAGTCCCCGCTTAGAGAGGGCTGGGCAGCCCCAGCATTTT. The V and J genes are TRBV19 and TRBJ1-5; D unclear. The CDR3 runs 16 residues. Germline V gene data show CDR1 as LNHDA and CDR2 as SQIVND (reference sequence). Trimming removed 5 bases from V and 7 bases from J, with 21 bases in between.

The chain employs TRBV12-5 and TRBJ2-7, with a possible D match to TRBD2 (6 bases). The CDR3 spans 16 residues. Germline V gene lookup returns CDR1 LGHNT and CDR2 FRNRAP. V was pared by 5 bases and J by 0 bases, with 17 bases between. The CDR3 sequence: CASGTPAETSSYEQYF. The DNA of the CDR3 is TGTGCTAGTGGTACCCCTGCGGAGACTAGCTCCTACGAGCAGTACTTC.

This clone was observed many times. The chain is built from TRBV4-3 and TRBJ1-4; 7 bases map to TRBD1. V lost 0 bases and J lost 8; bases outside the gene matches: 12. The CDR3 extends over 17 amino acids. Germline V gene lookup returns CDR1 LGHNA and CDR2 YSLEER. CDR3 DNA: TGCGCCAGCAGCCAAGACCCCAGACAGGGAAGGAGCGAAAAACTGTTTTTT. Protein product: CASSQDPRQGRSEKLFF.

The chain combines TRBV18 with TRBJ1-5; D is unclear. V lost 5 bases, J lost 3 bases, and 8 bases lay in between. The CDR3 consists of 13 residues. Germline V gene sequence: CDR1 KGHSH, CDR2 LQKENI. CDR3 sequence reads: CASSDKNNQPQHF. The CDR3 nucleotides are TGTGCCAGCTCAGACAAAAACAATCAGCCCCAGCATTTT. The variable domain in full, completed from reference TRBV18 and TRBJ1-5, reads NAGVMQNPRHLVRRRGQEARLRCSPMKGHSHVYWYRQLPEEGLKFMVYLQKENIIDESGMPKERFSAEFPKEGPSILRIQQVVRGDSAAYFCASSDKNNQPQHFGDGTRLSIL.

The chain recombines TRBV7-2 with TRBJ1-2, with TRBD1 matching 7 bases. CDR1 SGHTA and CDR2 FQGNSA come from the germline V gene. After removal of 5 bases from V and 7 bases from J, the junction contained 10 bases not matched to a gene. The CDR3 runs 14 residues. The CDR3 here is CASSPVTGKGGYTF. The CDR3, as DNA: TGTGCCAGCAGCCCCGTGACAGGGAAAGGTGGCTACACCTTC.

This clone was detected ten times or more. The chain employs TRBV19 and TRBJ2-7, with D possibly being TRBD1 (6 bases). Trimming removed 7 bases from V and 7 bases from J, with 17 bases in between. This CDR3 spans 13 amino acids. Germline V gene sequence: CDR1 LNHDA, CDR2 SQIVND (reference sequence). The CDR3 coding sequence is TGTGCCAGTAAAGGGGGAGCCCAGGGAGAGCAGTACTTC. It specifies CASKGGAQGEQYF.

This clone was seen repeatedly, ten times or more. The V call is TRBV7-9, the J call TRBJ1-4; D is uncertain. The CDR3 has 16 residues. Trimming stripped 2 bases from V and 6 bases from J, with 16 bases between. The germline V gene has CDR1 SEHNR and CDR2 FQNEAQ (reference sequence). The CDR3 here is CASSLYPFGLDEKLFF. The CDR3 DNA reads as TGTGCCAGCAGCTTATACCCCTTTGGGCTGGATGAAAAACTGTTTTTT.

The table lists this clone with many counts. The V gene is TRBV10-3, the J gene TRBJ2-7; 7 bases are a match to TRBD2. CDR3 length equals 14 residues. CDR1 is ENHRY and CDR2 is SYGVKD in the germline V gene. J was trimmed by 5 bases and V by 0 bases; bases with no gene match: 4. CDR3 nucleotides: TGTGCCATCAGTGAGTCAGGGAGGGGCAACGAGCAGTACTTC. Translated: CAISESGRGNEQYF.

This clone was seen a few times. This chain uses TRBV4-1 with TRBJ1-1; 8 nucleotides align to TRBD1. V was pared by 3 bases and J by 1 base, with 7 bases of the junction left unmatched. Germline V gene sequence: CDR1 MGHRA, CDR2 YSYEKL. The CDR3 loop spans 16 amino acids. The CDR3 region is CASSQPRTGQNTEAFF. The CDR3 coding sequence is TGCGCCAGCAGCCAGCCCCGGACAGGGCAGAACACTGAAGCTTTCTTT.

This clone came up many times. The CDR3 DNA reads as TGTGCCAGCTTCACGGGGGAGAACACCGGGGAGCTGTTTTTT. Protein: CASFTGENTGELFF. The chain employs TRBV6-6 and TRBJ2-2; possibly TRBD2 for D (6 bases). The ends were cut back, 8 bases at V and 1 base at J, with 11 bases in the middle. CDR1 is MNHNY, CDR2 SVGAGI, per germline (reference sequence). The CDR3 covers 14 residues.

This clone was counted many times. The CDR3 loop is CATSFPSGGYNEQFF. The CDR3 nucleotides read TGTGCCACCAGCTTCCCTAGCGGGGGTTACAATGAGCAGTTCTTC. The J gene is TRBJ2-1, the V gene TRBV15, with 10 positions matching TRBD2. After removal of 5 bases from V and 4 bases from J, the junction contained 5 bases not matched to a gene. This CDR3 has 15 residues. From germline, CDR1 is LNHNV and CDR2 YYDKDF (reference sequence).

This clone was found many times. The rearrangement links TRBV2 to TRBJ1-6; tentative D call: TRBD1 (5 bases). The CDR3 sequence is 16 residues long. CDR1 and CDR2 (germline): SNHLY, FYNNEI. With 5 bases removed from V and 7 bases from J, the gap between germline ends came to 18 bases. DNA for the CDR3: TGTGCCAGCAGTTCGTGGAGGAGGGGTTCCAATTCACCCCTCCACTTT. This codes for CASSSWRRGSNSPLHF.

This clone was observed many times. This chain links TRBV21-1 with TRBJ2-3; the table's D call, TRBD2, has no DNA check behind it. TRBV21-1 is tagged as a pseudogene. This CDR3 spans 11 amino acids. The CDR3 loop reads CASRAPDTQYF. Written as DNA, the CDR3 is TGTGCCAGCAGAGCTCCGGATACGCAGTATTTT.

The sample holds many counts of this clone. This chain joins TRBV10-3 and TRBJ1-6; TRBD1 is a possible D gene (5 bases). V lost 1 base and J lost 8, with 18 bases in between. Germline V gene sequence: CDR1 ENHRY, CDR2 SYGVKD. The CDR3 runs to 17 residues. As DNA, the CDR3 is TGTGCCATCAGTGAGTTGGATTTCGGCAGGGATGATTCACCCCTCCACTTT. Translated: CAISELDFGRDDSPLHF.

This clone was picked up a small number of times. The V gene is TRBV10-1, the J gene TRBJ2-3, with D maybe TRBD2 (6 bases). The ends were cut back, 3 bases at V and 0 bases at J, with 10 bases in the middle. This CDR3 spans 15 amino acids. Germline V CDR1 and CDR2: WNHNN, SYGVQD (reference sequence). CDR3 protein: CASSDRGTSTDTQYF. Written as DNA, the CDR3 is TGCGCCAGCAGTGATCGCGGGACTAGCACAGATACGCAGTATTTT.

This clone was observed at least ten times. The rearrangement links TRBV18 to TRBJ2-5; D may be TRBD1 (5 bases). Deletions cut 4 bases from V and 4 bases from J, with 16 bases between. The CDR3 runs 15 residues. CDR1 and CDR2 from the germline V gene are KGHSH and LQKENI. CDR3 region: CASSLDGHGIETQYF. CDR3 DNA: TGTGCCAGCTCACTGGATGGACACGGCATAGAGACCCAGTACTTC.